This TCR beta chain was found in a study of blood T cell repertoires in COVID-19. All enrollees were about 18 to 95 years old and from 20 to 25 US areas. This clone has a single count. Measured with immunoSEQ multiplex PCR; TCRdb has only the in-frame clones, and not every one. The sample contains 430,000 or so clones, more than 75% of which appear only once. Per the germline V gene, CDR1 is SQVTM and CDR2 is ANQGSEA. Between the trimmed V and J ends, which lost 2 bases and 9 bases, there was a span of 17 bases. The CDR3 is 14 residues long. The sample comprised PBMCs or T cells enriched from blood (not recorded which). The V call is TRBV29-1, the J call TRBJ2-1; D perhaps matches TRBD1 (6 bases). This receptor was obtained from a woman aged 40-49 years who had recovered from COVID-19. The CDR3: CSVETPIQGREQFF. In nucleotides, the CDR3 is TGCAGCGTTGAAACACCCATACAGGGCCGTGAGCAGTTCTTC.